These 27 T cell receptor beta chains were all obtained from the same sample, sequenced in a study of immune evolution from preneoplasia to lung adenocarcinoma. Here immunoSEQ multiplex PCR was the method, and the copy in TCRdb shows in-frame clones only, minus some. The sample records about 27,000 clones, just under 75% being singletons. Sequenced: FFPE invasive lung adenocarcinoma tissue. The receptors come from a person in their sixties or seventies with invasive lung adenocarcinoma. Some clones in this sample may be carry-over from other donors' samples.

The chain uses TRBV10-3 and TRBJ2-7, with 15 bases matching TRBD2. Per germline, CDR1 ENHRY and CDR2 SYGVKD. J gave up 4 bases and V 4 bases, and 5 bases lay outside the gene matches. This CDR3 region has 16 residues. The DNA of the CDR3 is TGTGCCATCAGTGTCGGACTAGCGGGAGGGGAATACGAGCAGTACTTC. It codes for CAISVGLAGGEYEQYF.

Comment on this clone: The same CDR3 is also encoded by other DNA sequences in this sample. The rearrangement uses TRBV9 and TRBJ2-5; perhaps TRBD2 as D (5 bases). CDR3 length: 13 amino acids. Trimming removed 0 bases at V and 3 bases at J, with 6 bases between. The germline gives CDR1 SGDLS, CDR2 YYNGEE. CDR3: CASSVGGEETQYF. The CDR3 bases are TGTGCCAGCAGCGTAGGGGGAGAAGAGACCCAGTACTTC.

The chain is built from TRBV6-5 and TRBJ2-5; TRBD1 agrees at 8 bases. CDR1 MNHEY and CDR2 SVGAGI come from the germline V gene. Trimming at V came to 5 bases and at J to 6 bases, leaving 8 bases not matched to a gene. CDR3 length: 14 residues. CDR3 protein: CASSDPGGVKTQYF. The CDR3 DNA reads TGTGCCAGCAGTGACCCAGGGGGCGTGAAGACCCAGTACTTC.

The CDR3 DNA reads TGCGCCAGCAGCCTAGGACCCTTTGCCAAAAACATTCAGTACTTC. It specifies CASSLGPFAKNIQYF. The chain uses TRBV23-1 and TRBJ2-4; D is undetermined. TRBV23-1 has ORF status, its function being uncertain. The V and J ends lost 6 bases and 1 base respectively, with 13 bases between them. This CDR3 region has 15 residues.

The table lists this clone with a count of one. The rearrangement joins TRBV30 to TRBJ1-4, with D unresolved. Per the germline V gene, CDR1 is GTSNPN and CDR2 is SVGIG (reference sequence). V was clipped by 0 bases and J by 5 bases, with 13 bases between them. The CDR3 extends over 15 amino acids. CDR3 loop: CAWSVGRSKNEKLFF. The CDR3 DNA follows: TGTGCCTGGAGTGTAGGGCGCAGCAAGAATGAAAAACTGTTTTTT.

J is TRBJ2-1 and V is TRBV7-2; 8 bases are a match to TRBD2. CDR1 is SGHTA, CDR2 FQGNSA, per germline. V trimming: 3 bases; J trimming: 0 bases; junction bases outside the gene matches: 1. There are 15 residues in the CDR3. CDR3 nucleotides: TGTGCCAGCAGCTTTCTAGCGGGCTCCTACAATGAGCAGTTCTTC. Translation: CASSFLAGSYNEQFF.

This clone was seen more than once but under ten times. The chain combines TRBV7-2 with TRBJ2-2; D call uncertain. V was pared by 6 bases and J by 6 bases, with 11 bases between. The CDR3 contains 13 residues. The germline CDR1 and CDR2 sequences are SGHTA and FQGNSA. CDR3 protein: CASSSRAPGELFF. CDR3 in DNA: TGTGCCAGCAGTTCCCGGGCCCCCGGGGAGCTGTTTTTT.

The V and J genes are TRBV14 and TRBJ2-5, with a possible D match to TRBD2 (6 bases). The V gene's germline CDR1 is SGHDN and CDR2 FVKESK. V shed 0 bases and J shed 5 bases, with 25 bases lying between them. This CDR3 is built from 19 residues. In nucleotides, the CDR3 is TGTGCCAGCAGCCAAGATCCTCCCTCATGGGGGGATTTACGGGAGACCCAGTACTTC. Its protein product is CASSQDPPSWGDLRETQYF.

The chain recombines TRBV27 with TRBJ1-5, with 7 bases matching TRBD1. The J call may be in error: the DNA end matches TRBJ2-3 better. CDR3 length equals 14 residues. CDR1 is MNHEY, CDR2 SMNVEV, per germline (reference sequence). CDR3 nucleotides: TGTGCCAGCCGGGCCTACAGGGGCAATCAGCCCCAGTATTTT. Translation gives CASRAYRGNQPQYF.

The V call is TRBV7-9, the J call TRBJ1-1; D is unresolved. The CDR3 has 13 residues. Trimming pared 5 bases from V and 6 bases from J, leaving 13 bases between. Germline CDR1 SEHNR, CDR2 FQNEAQ (reference sequence). The CDR3 sequence is CASSPVGGAEAFF. CDR3 DNA sequence: TGTGCCAGCAGCCCCGTCGGCGGGGCTGAAGCTTTCTTT.

There are a few counts of this clone. The CDR3 sequence: CASSGNTGGSYEQYF. The CDR3 coding sequence is TGTGCCAGCAGCGGAAACACAGGGGGTTCCTACGAGCAGTACTTC. The V call is TRBV9, the J call TRBJ2-7; 8 nucleotides align to TRBD1. J gave up 1 base and V 3 bases, and 6 bases lay outside the gene matches. Germline CDR1 SGDLS, CDR2 YYNGEE. This CDR3 contains 15 residues.

This chain joins TRBV28 and TRBJ2-1; tentative D call: TRBD2 (5 bases). Per the germline V gene, CDR1 is MDHEN and CDR2 is SYDVKM. The V end was cut by 5 bases, the J end by 2 bases, with 7 bases between. This CDR3 has 13 amino acids. The CDR3 DNA reads as TGTGCCAGCAGTCCCGGGACCTACAATGAGCAGTTCTTC. This encodes CASSPGTYNEQFF. Combining the CDR3 with reference TRBV28 and TRBJ2-1 gives the whole variable domain DVKVTQSSRYLVKRTGEKVFLECVQDMDHENMFWYRQDPGLGLRLIYFSYDVKMKEKGDIPEGYSVSREKKERFSLILESASTNQTSMYLCASSPGTYNEQFFGPGTRLTVL.

In its sample, this clone was seen once. This rearrangement joins TRBV10-3 to TRBJ2-5; 10 bases agree with TRBD2. The CDR3 totals 14 residues. CDR1 and CDR2 from the germline V gene are ENHRY and SYGVKD. CDR3 in DNA: TGTGCTACTCGGGGGACTAGCGTACGGGAGACCCAGTACTTC. Translation gives CATRGTSVRETQYF.

The rearrangement joins TRBV7-8 to TRBJ2-1; no clear D gene. V was pared by 5 bases and J by 10 bases, with 9 bases between. The CDR3 spans 11 residues. Germline V CDR1 and CDR2: SGHVS, FQNEAQ. DNA for the CDR3: TGTGCCAGCAGCCTCCACTCGGAGCAGTTCTTC. Its protein product is CASSLHSEQFF.

The rearrangement links TRBV5-6 to TRBJ1-2; D call uncertain. The germline V gene encodes CDR1 SGHDT and CDR2 YYEEEE. This CDR3 has 13 amino acids. V lost 0 bases, J lost 7 bases, and 10 bases lay in between. CDR3 amino acids: CASSLALQVGYTF. The CDR3 DNA is TGTGCCAGCAGCTTGGCCTTACAAGTTGGCTACACCTTC.

This clone was observed a single time. The chain uses TRBV7-2 and TRBJ2-5; D is possibly TRBD1 or TRBD2 (5 bases each). The CDR3 contains 14 residues. Germline CDR1 is SGHTA and CDR2 is FQGNSA. V lost 3 bases and J lost 5, with 13 bases in between. CDR3 nucleotides: TGTGCCAGCAGCTTTGCCGGGGCCGGCGAGACCCAGTACTTC. Translated: CASSFAGAGETQYF.

The chain uses TRBV2 and TRBJ1-3; D unclear. Germline V CDR1 and CDR2: SNHLY, FYNNEI. The CDR3 consists of 14 residues. V was pared by 8 bases and J by 0 bases, with 11 bases between. The CDR3 spells CASRWTDSGNTIYF. The CDR3 DNA reads as TGTGCCAGCCGATGGACTGACTCTGGAAACACCATATATTTT.

Of note for this clone: One junction end disagrees with the germline gene, perhaps due to a read error. V and J are TRBV28 and TRBJ1-2, with 9 positions matching TRBD1. Germline V gene sequence: CDR1 MDHEN, CDR2 SYDVKM. CDR3 length: 14 residues. The CDR3 region is CASSQGQGRYGYTF. In DNA, the CDR3 is TGTGCCAGCAGTCAAGGACAGGGGCGCTATGGCTACACTTTC.

The chain links TRBV11-2 to TRBJ2-2; TRBD2 matches at 11 bases. V lost 2 bases and J lost 4; bases outside the gene matches: 6. The CDR3 contains 17 residues. Germline V gene lookup returns CDR1 SGHAT and CDR2 FQNNGV. CDR3 region: CASSLTLAGAVTGELFF. The CDR3 coding sequence is TGTGCCAGCAGCTTAACACTAGCGGGAGCCGTCACCGGGGAGCTGTTTTTT.

This rearrangement joins TRBV6-5 to TRBJ2-5, with 7 nucleotides matching TRBD2. This CDR3 is built from 12 residues. The J segment lost 5 bases and the V segment lost 8 bases, leaving 5 bases of the junction unmatched. Germline CDR1 and CDR2: MNHEY and SVGAGI. In nucleotides, the CDR3 is TGTGCCAGCGGGAGGGCGTTGGAGACCCAGTACTTC. This translates into CASGRALETQYF.

This clone was picked up a small number of times. The V gene is TRBV28, the J gene TRBJ2-3; TRBD2 agrees at 7 bases. The germline gives CDR1 MDHEN, CDR2 SYDVKM. Losses at the gene ends were 4 bases for V and 5 bases for J; bases not matched to a gene: 24. The CDR3 has 20 amino acids. DNA for the CDR3: TGTGCCAGCAGTTCCCCTCTGAGGCGGGAGCCCGCTAACGAACGAGATACGCAGTATTTT. Translation gives CASSSPLRREPANERDTQYF. Full variable domain (remainder filled in from reference TRBV28 and TRBJ2-3): DVKVTQSSRYLVKRTGEKVFLECVQDMDHENMFWYRQDPGLGLRLIYFSYDVKMKEKGDIPEGYSVSREKKERFSLILESASTNQTSMYLCASSSPLRREPANERDTQYFGPGTRLTVL.

The chain has TRBV4-1 and TRBJ1-1; TRBD1 might be the D (6 bases). The CDR3 length is 16 residues. Germline CDR1 and CDR2: MGHRA and YSYEKL. V was shortened by 6 bases and J by 3 bases, with 20 bases between the two germline ends. CDR3 sequence reads: CASRLETGWADTEAFF. The CDR3 DNA reads as TGCGCCAGCAGACTAGAAACAGGGTGGGCGGACACTGAAGCTTTCTTT.

This clone was counted a single time. This sequence joins TRBV5-1 and TRBJ1-5; unclear D gene. Germline assignment: CDR1 SGHRS and CDR2 YFSETQ. This CDR3 is built from 14 residues. Trimming pared 1 base from V and 9 bases from J, leaving 14 bases between. The CDR3 sequence: CASSLNSGSSPQHF. CDR3 nucleotides: TGCGCCAGCAGCTTGAATTCGGGTTCGTCGCCCCAGCATTTT.

For this clone: At one end, the junction sequence differs from germline, possibly due to a read error. The chain has TRBV19 and TRBJ1-1; D is uncertain. Looked up from germline, CDR1 is LNHDA and CDR2 is SQIVND (reference sequence). This CDR3 is built from 13 residues. The CDR3 loop reads CASSLERYTEAFF. Written as DNA, the CDR3 is TGTGCCAGTAGTTTAGAGAGATACACTGAAGCTTTCTTT. Complete variable domain (other parts from reference TRBV19 and TRBJ1-1): DGGITQSPKYLFRKEGQNVTLSCEQNLNHDAMYWYRQDPGQGLRLIYYSQIVNDFQKGDIAEGYSVSREKKESFPLTVTSAQKNPTAFYLCASSLERYTEAFFGQGTRLTVV.

By sample share, this clone is medium-sized. V and J are TRBV29-1 and TRBJ1-4, with D tentatively TRBD1 (5 bases). Trimming took off 5 bases at V and 4 bases at J, with 11 bases between the two ends. CDR3 size: 13 residues. The V gene's germline CDR1 is SQVTM and CDR2 ANQGSEA. The CDR3 is CSVRDRNNEKLFF. As DNA, the CDR3 is TGCAGCGTTAGGGACCGCAATAATGAAAAACTGTTTTTT. Looking up the rest from reference TRBV29-1 and TRBJ1-4 gives the full variable domain: SAVISQKPSRDICQRGTSLTIQCQVDSQVTMMFWYRQQPGQSLTLIATANQGSEATYESGFVIDKFPISRPNLTFSTLTVSNMSPEDSSIYLCSVRDRNNEKLFFGSGTQLSVL.

This chain uses TRBV12-5 with TRBJ2-5; D unclear. The V and J ends lost 5 bases and 0 bases respectively, with 7 bases between them. There are 13 residues in the CDR3. The V gene's germline CDR1 is LGHNT and CDR2 FRNRAP. As DNA, the CDR3 is TGTGCTAGTGGTCTTCATAACCAAGAGACCCAGTACTTC. This sequence encodes CASGLHNQETQYF.

J is TRBJ1-2 and V is TRBV5-6, with 7 nucleotides matching TRBD1. The CDR3 has 14 amino acids. V dropped 2 bases and J dropped 8; count of bases not matched to a gene: 9. CDR1 SGHDT and CDR2 YYEEEE come from the germline V gene. CDR3 protein: CASSFFRQGIGYTF. CDR3 DNA: TGTGCCAGCAGCTTTTTTCGACAGGGCATAGGCTACACCTTC.